These T cell receptor beta chains were read from a single sample in a study of CD8 T cells in ankylosing spondylitis. TCRdb reprocessed the 5' RACE reads via MiXCR and lists one record per CDR3 protein. The table includes approximately 150,000 distinct CDR3 sequences, under 45% detected once. Material: synovial fluid, either unsorted or a sorted T cell fraction (not recorded which). The receptors stem from a male donor with ankylosing spondylitis. Both conserved end residues are part of each CDR3. A D gene is named only where the DNA matches it firmly. Size is stated for part of the rows, as once, few or many counts, or as a class when the clone is expanded.

v_gene: TRBV27; j_gene: TRBJ2-7; d_gene: -; abundance: many; CDR3nt: TGTGCCAGCTTCAGCGTCTCCTACGAGCAGTACTTC; CDR3aa: CASFSVSYEQYF
v_gene: TRBV27; j_gene: TRBJ2-7; d_gene: -; abundance: many; CDR3nt: TGTGCCAGCAGTTTAAGGCCCGGGGGCGACTCCTACGAGCAGTACTTC; CDR3aa: CASSLRPGGDSYEQYF
v_gene: TRBV27; j_gene: TRBJ2-1; d_gene: TRBD2; abundance: -; CDR3nt: TGTGCCAGCAGTCCCCGCGGGGGGGCATCCTACAATGAGCAGTTCTTC; CDR3aa: CASSPRGGASYNEQFF
v_gene: TRBV7-9; j_gene: TRBJ2-5; d_gene: -; abundance: -; CDR3nt: TGTGCCAGCAGCTTACACGGCTCAAAGGGGAAGTACTTC; CDR3aa: CASSLHGSKGKYF
v_gene: TRBV7-2; j_gene: TRBJ1-4; d_gene: -; abundance: few; CDR3nt: TGTGCCAGCAGCTTACCCCGTGTAGGAGGCAGAGAAAAACTGTTTTTT; CDR3aa: CASSLPRVGGREKLFF
v_gene: TRBV3-1; j_gene: TRBJ2-1; d_gene: TRBD2; abundance: -; CDR3nt: TGTGCCAGCAGCCATCCTGGACTAGCGGGTACCTACAATGAGCAGTTCTTC; CDR3aa: CASSHPGLAGTYNEQFF
v_gene: TRBV5-1; j_gene: TRBJ2-1; d_gene: -; abundance: -; CDR3nt: TGCGCCAGCAGCTTGGCCTGGGGGAGCTCCTACAATGAGCAGTTCTTC; CDR3aa: CASSLAWGSSYNEQFF
v_gene: TRBV12-3/TRBV12-4; j_gene: TRBJ2-7; d_gene: TRBD2; abundance: few; CDR3nt: TGTGCCAGCAGTTTCGGCCCCGGGCTAGCGGCTACCTACGAGCAGTACTTC; CDR3aa: CASSFGPGLAATYEQYF
v_gene: TRBV7-8; j_gene: TRBJ1-2; d_gene: -; abundance: -; CDR3nt: TGTGCCAGCACCCCAGGGGCGGGAGGATATGGCTACACCTTC; CDR3aa: CASTPGAGGYGYTF
v_gene: TRBV12-3/TRBV12-4; j_gene: TRBJ1-2; d_gene: -; abundance: -; CDR3nt: TGTGCCAGCAGTTCCCTCGGTGTGGGCTATGGCTACACCTTC; CDR3aa: CASSSLGVGYGYTF
v_gene: TRBV5-1; j_gene: TRBJ2-1; d_gene: TRBD2; abundance: -; CDR3nt: TGCGCCAGCAGCGGTAGCGGGGGGGCCGTCAATGAGCAGTTCTTC; CDR3aa: CASSGSGGAVNEQFF
v_gene: TRBV7-9; j_gene: TRBJ1-6; d_gene: -; abundance: -; CDR3nt: TGTGCCAGCAGCGCCGGGGCGAATGGGACTAATTCACCCCTCCACTTT; CDR3aa: CASSAGANGTNSPLHF
v_gene: TRBV12-3/TRBV12-4; j_gene: TRBJ2-1; d_gene: -; abundance: few; CDR3nt: TGTGCCAGCAGGGGAGGAGTAGTTGGTGAGCAGTTCTTC; CDR3aa: CASRGGVVGEQFF
v_gene: TRBV6-5; j_gene: TRBJ2-7; d_gene: -; abundance: -; CDR3nt: TGTGCCAGCAGCTGGGGGGACGAGCAGTACTTC; CDR3aa: CASSWGDEQYF
v_gene: TRBV4-1; j_gene: TRBJ2-5; d_gene: TRBD2; abundance: -; CDR3nt: TGCGCCAGCAGAGGGCCTTCGTGGGGGGGAGAGACCCAGTACTTC; CDR3aa: CASRGPSWGGETQYF
v_gene: TRBV4-2; j_gene: TRBJ2-3; d_gene: -; abundance: -; CDR3nt: TGTGCCAGCAGCCAAGAGGGCCAGCGGGAAGGGGGAGATACGCAGTATTTT; CDR3aa: CASSQEGQREGGDTQYF
v_gene: TRBV10-3; j_gene: TRBJ2-1; d_gene: -; abundance: -; CDR3nt: TGTGCCATCAGTGAGACAGACTCCTACAATGAGCAGTTCTTC; CDR3aa: CAISETDSYNEQFF
v_gene: TRBV10-3; j_gene: TRBJ2-1; d_gene: -; abundance: -; CDR3nt: TGTGCCATCAGTGAGTCGGGGCGGTATCCTACAAGACACGGTGAGCAGTTCTTC; CDR3aa: CAISESGRYPTRHGEQFF
v_gene: TRBV6-2/TRBV6-3; j_gene: TRBJ1-2; d_gene: TRBD1; abundance: few; CDR3nt: TGTGCCAGCAGTTACCAAGAAGGGACAGGCTATGGCTACACCTTC; CDR3aa: CASSYQEGTGYGYTF
v_gene: TRBV4-2; j_gene: TRBJ1-4; d_gene: -; abundance: -; CDR3nt: TGTGCCAGCAGCCAAGTTGAGACGGGTCGTGGCTATGAAAAACTGTTTTTT; CDR3aa: CASSQVETGRGYEKLFF
v_gene: TRBV9; j_gene: TRBJ1-3; d_gene: -; abundance: -; CDR3nt: TGTGCCAGCAGCCCTCGATTGCACTCTGGAAACACCATATATTTT; CDR3aa: CASSPRLHSGNTIYF
v_gene: TRBV5-1; j_gene: TRBJ2-3; d_gene: -; abundance: few; CDR3nt: TGCGCCAGCAGTAGCCACACTAGTTACCGTTCCACAGATACGCAGTATTTT; CDR3aa: CASSSHTSYRSTDTQYF
v_gene: TRBV12-3/TRBV12-4; j_gene: TRBJ2-1; d_gene: -; abundance: -; CDR3nt: TGTGCCAGCACCGGGAATTCCTACAATGAGCAGTTCTTC; CDR3aa: CASTGNSYNEQFF
v_gene: TRBV9; j_gene: TRBJ2-1; d_gene: -; abundance: few; CDR3nt: TGTGCCAGCAGCGTAGACTCATGGGAGCAGTTCTTC; CDR3aa: CASSVDSWEQFF
v_gene: TRBV7-9; j_gene: TRBJ2-1; d_gene: TRBD1; abundance: -; CDR3nt: TGTGCCAGCAGCTTACCTGGGACAGGGACACGGAATGAGCAGTTCTTC; CDR3aa: CASSLPGTGTRNEQFF
v_gene: TRBV6-1; j_gene: TRBJ2-7; d_gene: TRBD2; abundance: -; CDR3nt: TGTGCCAGCAGTCTCCGGGGGGGCTCCTACGAGCAGTACTTC; CDR3aa: CASSLRGGSYEQYF
v_gene: TRBV5-1; j_gene: TRBJ2-1; d_gene: TRBD2; abundance: -; CDR3nt: TGCGCCAGCAGCTTGGGGCCGGCTAGCGGGGGCAATGAGCAGTTCTTC; CDR3aa: CASSLGPASGGNEQFF
v_gene: TRBV11-3; j_gene: TRBJ1-1; d_gene: -; abundance: -; CDR3nt: TGTGCCAGCAGCACCCTTACACGGAACACTGAAGCTTTCTTT; CDR3aa: CASSTLTRNTEAFF
v_gene: TRBV3-1; j_gene: TRBJ2-7; d_gene: -; abundance: many; CDR3nt: TGTGCCAGCAGCCCTTCCCAAGGATGGTTCTCCTACGAGCAGTACTTC; CDR3aa: CASSPSQGWFSYEQYF
v_gene: TRBV4-2; j_gene: TRBJ2-3; d_gene: TRBD2; abundance: -; CDR3nt: TGTGCCAGCAGCCAATCTAGCGGGAGTGGAGCAGATACGCAGTATTTT; CDR3aa: CASSQSSGSGADTQYF
v_gene: TRBV14; j_gene: TRBJ2-3; d_gene: TRBD1; abundance: many; CDR3nt: TGTGCCAGCAGCCGAGGACAGGGGTTAGATACGCAGTATTTT; CDR3aa: CASSRGQGLDTQYF
v_gene: TRBV21-1; j_gene: TRBJ1-5; d_gene: -; abundance: -; CDR3nt: TGTGCCAGCAGCAGGATCCGGGTTCCTCAGCCCCAGCATTTT; CDR3aa: CASSRIRVPQPQHF
v_gene: TRBV9; j_gene: TRBJ1-5; d_gene: -; abundance: -; CDR3nt: TGTGCCAGCAGCGTAGCTGGGGGCGCGGGGCAGCCCCAGCATTTT; CDR3aa: CASSVAGGAGQPQHF
v_gene: TRBV13; j_gene: TRBJ2-2; d_gene: -; abundance: once; CDR3nt: TGTGCCAGCAGCCCGACAGGAACGAACACCGGGGAGCTGTTTTTT; CDR3aa: CASSPTGTNTGELFF
v_gene: TRBV29-1; j_gene: TRBJ1-2; d_gene: -; abundance: -; CDR3nt: TGCAGCGTTGATGTCGGGGCGAGGTATGGCTACACCTTC; CDR3aa: CSVDVGARYGYTF
v_gene: TRBV15; j_gene: TRBJ2-6; d_gene: -; abundance: -; CDR3nt: TGTGCCACCAGCAGAGATAGGGAGTCTCAGGGTGGTGGGGCCAACGTCCTGACTTTC; CDR3aa: CATSRDRESQGGGANVLTF
v_gene: TRBV2; j_gene: TRBJ2-7; d_gene: TRBD2; abundance: few; CDR3nt: TGTGCCAGCAGTCGCCGGGGGGGCCCATCCCATTACTACGAGCAGTACTTC; CDR3aa: CASSRRGGPSHYYEQYF
v_gene: TRBV7-3; j_gene: TRBJ2-1; d_gene: TRBD2; abundance: -; CDR3nt: TGTGCCAGCAGCTTAGAGGAACTAGCGGGATACAATGAGCAGTTCTTC; CDR3aa: CASSLEELAGYNEQFF
v_gene: TRBV7-9; j_gene: TRBJ1-1; d_gene: -; abundance: -; CDR3nt: TGTGCCAGCAGCTTAGCCCCTGGACTGGTGAACACTGAAGCTTTCTTT; CDR3aa: CASSLAPGLVNTEAFF
v_gene: TRBV6-1; j_gene: TRBJ2-6; d_gene: -; abundance: -; CDR3nt: TGTGCCAGCAGTGAAAGGTCAGATGGGGCCAACGTCCTGACTTTC; CDR3aa: CASSERSDGANVLTF